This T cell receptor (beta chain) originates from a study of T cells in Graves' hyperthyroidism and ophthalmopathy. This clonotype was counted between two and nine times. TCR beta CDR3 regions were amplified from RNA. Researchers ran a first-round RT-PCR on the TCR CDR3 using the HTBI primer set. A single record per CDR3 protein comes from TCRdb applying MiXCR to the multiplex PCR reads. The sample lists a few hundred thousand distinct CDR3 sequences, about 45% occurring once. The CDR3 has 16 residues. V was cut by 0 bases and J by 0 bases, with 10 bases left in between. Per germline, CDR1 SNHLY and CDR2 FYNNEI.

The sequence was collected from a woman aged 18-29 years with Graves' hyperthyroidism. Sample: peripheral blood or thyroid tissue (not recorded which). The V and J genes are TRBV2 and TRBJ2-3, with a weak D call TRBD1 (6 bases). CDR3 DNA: TGTGCCAGCAGTGAAGCCGGGACAAAGAGCACAGATACGCAGTATTTT. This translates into CASSEAGTKSTDTQYF.